The following is a T cell receptor (beta chain) sequence with its context. The table came from immunoSEQ multiplex PCR; TCRdb's copy has only in-frame clones and leaves some out. The repertoire holds around 2.3 million clones, with nearly 97% as singletons. CDR3 length equals 16 residues. CDR1 and CDR2 from the germline V gene are MGHRA and YSYEKL. Trimming took off 0 bases at V and 0 bases at J, with 11 bases between the two ends. These data are taken from a study of shared clonotypes between healthy human individuals. Study information: Researchers drew samples from two women and a few men aged 18 to 49.

The sequenced material came from naive CD4+ T cells sorted from blood. This sample's subset: CD45RA+ positively selected. This TCR was recovered from a man younger than 30 in good health. The rearrangement uses TRBV4-1 and TRBJ1-2; D call uncertain. This CDR3 is CASSQDEAAANYGYTF. As DNA, the CDR3 is TGCGCCAGCAGCCAAGATGAAGCCGCGGCTAACTATGGCTACACCTTC.